The T cell receptor (beta chain) described here comes from a study of cytomegalovirus exposure and HLA in healthy donors (TCRdb year 2017). For context, the study as a whole: A later analysis indicated that the 90 to 150 validation repertoires were generated on the platform also employed for the approximately 700 repertoires of the first cohort. High-throughput TCR immunosequencing, statistical association of individual TCRs with disease status, and machine learning were combined to predict cytomegalovirus infection status. In addition to the first cohort of around 670 subjects, a separate validation cohort of approximately 130 different subjects was used. The study was designed to test whether signatures of past pathogen exposure could be identified by cataloging public T cell receptors.

Results and caveats for the whole study, not just this receptor: A later analysis had no HLA typing for the validation cohort, so co-occurrence there was scored across all 130 or so repertoires. The authors suggested that the approach could potentially be extended to other disease states and immunological phenotypes. Subsequent analysis determined that TCRs grouped into clusters in the first cohort also showed a tendency toward co-occurrence across the 90 to 150 validation repertoires, and 94% of cluster scores exceeded 0. Three of the identified cytomegalovirus-associated TCR beta chains were confirmed in vitro to be specific for cytomegalovirus antigens. The study gave a list of 150 to 200 TCR beta chains associated with cytomegalovirus. Most TCR sequences were seen in very few donors, while some public TCRs were found in many individuals. The classifier was reported to diagnose cytomegalovirus status with high specificity and sensitivity in both the original and validation cohorts.

Libraries were built with the immunoSEQ multiplex PCR assay. In the original analysis: A statistical classification framework was built for diagnosing cytomegalovirus status from the catalog of TCR beta chain sequences. TCRdb's version of the immuneACCESS table is confined to in-frame rearrangements and falls short of the full clone set. An unresolved V gene accounts for under half of the shortfall where checked; the remainder is of unknown origin. The DNA was the basis for D and trimming; V, J and clone size are from that table. The table for this sample lists over 150,000 clones; less than 90% of them were counted only once. The ten largest clones capture about 2.2% of the sample. The donors were included in the validation cohort of 120 subjects, a group kept apart from the roughly 700-subject first cohort. As concerns this clone: The antigen it binds to is not known. No much larger clonotype is one base removed from it; base qualities were not supplied.

The CDR3 spans 15 residues, from the cysteine through the phenylalanine. Only the CDR3 part of the read is kept: 45 bases, read in frame from the first base. CDR1 and CDR2 were assigned from the germline V gene as SGHRS and YFSETQ. V is trimmed back by 6 bases and J by 2 bases, and the junction contains 5 bases that no gene match accounts for. Specimen: PBMCs. The receptor chain draws on TRBV5-1 and TRBJ2-5, with 12 bases in between that match TRBD2. The receptor was derived from a woman younger than 30 in good health and CMV-seronegative. The CDR3 corresponds to CASTGLAGGQETQYF. The bases are TGCGCCAGCACAGGGCTAGCGGGGGGGCAAGAGACCCAGTACTTC.